This is a list of T cell receptor beta chains from one sample in a study of CD8 T cells in ankylosing spondylitis. From the 5' RACE reads, TCRdb called clonotypes with MiXCR, one entry per CDR3 protein. The repertoire holds roughly 130,000 distinct CDR3 sequences, with roughly 7.3% as singletons. The specimen was blood, either unsorted or a sorted T cell fraction (not recorded which). These receptors were collected from a male donor with ankylosing spondylitis or in good health (not recorded which). The conserved cysteine and the conserved F or W are not part of the CDR3 here. D genes are given only for firm matches.

TRBJ2-7 9 TRBV5-1 NA ASRNYDEQY
TRBJ2-7 12 TRBV7-2 TRBD1 ASSPRTGEIMQY
TRBJ2-1 15 TRBV20-1 TRBD2 SARPHHSSGVLNEQF
TRBJ2-2 11 TRBV5-1 NA ASSLVYSGELF
TRBJ2-3 14 TRBV12-3/TRBV12-4 NA ASSLEHVASTDTQY
TRBJ1-1 12 TRBV20-1 NA SARGAPGWTEAF
TRBJ2-2 12 TRBV9 TRBD1 ASRAGTGSGELF
TRBJ2-3 12 TRBV5-1 NA ASSSRRDTDTQY
TRBJ2-1 11 TRBV6-5 TRBD1 ASSSDRANEQF
TRBJ2-1 12 TRBV7-2 NA ASSSRQLYNEQF
TRBJ2-7 15 TRBV5-6 TRBD2 ASSLALGLGTFYEQY
TRBJ2-2 13 TRBV25-1 TRBD1 ASGEGDRETGELF
TRBJ1-1 10 TRBV20-1 NA SAPSTDTGAF
TRBJ1-1 11 TRBV7-3 NA ASSLTPRTEAF
TRBJ2-7 11 TRBV5-1 TRBD1 ASSSTGGHEQY
TRBJ2-7 12 TRBV28 NA ASSKTGGAYEQY
TRBJ1-4 13 TRBV5-1 NA ASSLGEQDNEKLF
TRBJ2-2 13 TRBV20-1 NA SAPVGGQGTGELF
TRBJ1-1 14 TRBV5-1 NA ASSLELGQLNTEAF
TRBJ2-7 10 TRBV28 NA ASSDRFLEQY
TRBJ2-3 13 TRBV19 TRBD2 ASSTGLAGTDTQY
TRBJ1-2 12 TRBV5-1 NA ASSLDLPYYGYT
TRBJ2-1 11 TRBV4-3 NA ASSPGEGNEQF
TRBJ2-7 14 TRBV5-1 NA ASSLGGGPYPYEQY
TRBJ1-1 13 TRBV7-9 NA ASSPRDRMNTEAF
TRBJ2-3 15 TRBV4-2 TRBD2 ASSQAPREGPTDTQY
TRBJ1-2 13 TRBV5-1 TRBD1 ASSPATGANYGYT
TRBJ2-2 10 TRBV20-1 TRBD2 SASGGTGELF
TRBJ1-2 14 TRBV6-2/TRBV6-3 TRBD1 ASRQTSGQVNYGYT
TRBJ1-1 13 TRBV18 NA ASSRMGQQNTEAF
TRBJ2-7 13 TRBV6-2/TRBV6-3 NA ASSYGELRSYEQY
TRBJ1-2 11 TRBV27 NA ASLGWGLGGYT
TRBJ2-5 11 TRBV20-1 NA SATEGGEETQY
TRBJ2-3 14 TRBV5-4 TRBD2 ASSEQTSGSADTQY
TRBJ2-2 18 TRBV5-1 TRBD1 ASSQVIGDRPLSNTGELF
TRBJ2-5 11 TRBV29-1 NA SVDKGLSETQY
TRBJ2-5 13 TRBV6-2/TRBV6-3 NA ASSYSRENQETQY
TRBJ2-7 13 TRBV19 NA ASSMRGLRSYEQY
TRBJ2-5 11 TRBV5-1 TRBD2 ASSQSGVETQY
TRBJ1-2 13 TRBV12-3/TRBV12-4 NA ASRGDIRGLRGYT
TRBJ1-4 14 TRBV5-1 TRBD1 ASSLGTGGGNEKLF
TRBJ2-6 17 TRBV5-1 TRBD2 ASSYYRTGGSSGANVLT
TRBJ2-2 13 TRBV5-1 NA ASSLVPGVSGELF
TRBJ2-1 12 TRBV7-7 NA ASSLGHGMNEQF
TRBJ2-5 12 TRBV7-2 NA ASSKGGSEETQY
TRBJ2-2 12 TRBV7-2 NA ASSLGGYTGELF
TRBJ1-2 15 TRBV19 TRBD1 ASSDGTGGQQLYGYT
TRBJ1-5 12 TRBV7-9 NA ASSLGAPDQPQH
TRBJ2-5 13 TRBV5-1 NA ASSLLGTPQETQY
TRBJ2-4 12 TRBV7-2 NA ASSLGGTANIQY
TRBJ2-1 14 TRBV3-1 TRBD1 ASRSTGTGRYNEQF
TRBJ1-1 11 TRBV4-3 NA ASSQEQAAEAF